This T cell receptor beta chain was found in a study of T cells in Graves' hyperthyroidism and ophthalmopathy. Germline values: CDR1 KGHDR, CDR2 SFDVKD. The CDR3 is 14 residues long. This clonotype was observed many times. This could be a read error, since a much larger clone is one nucleotide away. TCR beta CDR3 regions were amplified from RNA. The HTBI primer set served for first-round RT-PCR of the TCR CDR3. TCRdb passed the multiplex PCR reads through MiXCR, listing each CDR3 protein once. The sample records almost 250,000 distinct CDR3 sequences, more than 20% being singletons. The sample comprised blood. The gene calls are TRBV24-1 and TRBJ1-2, with D possibly being TRBD1 (5 bases). The sequence was collected from a woman in her thirties or forties with Graves' ophthalmopathy. CDR3 region: CATSDSGLNYGCTF. CDR3 in DNA: TGTGCCACCAGTGATTCGGGACTTAACTATGGCTGCACCTTC.